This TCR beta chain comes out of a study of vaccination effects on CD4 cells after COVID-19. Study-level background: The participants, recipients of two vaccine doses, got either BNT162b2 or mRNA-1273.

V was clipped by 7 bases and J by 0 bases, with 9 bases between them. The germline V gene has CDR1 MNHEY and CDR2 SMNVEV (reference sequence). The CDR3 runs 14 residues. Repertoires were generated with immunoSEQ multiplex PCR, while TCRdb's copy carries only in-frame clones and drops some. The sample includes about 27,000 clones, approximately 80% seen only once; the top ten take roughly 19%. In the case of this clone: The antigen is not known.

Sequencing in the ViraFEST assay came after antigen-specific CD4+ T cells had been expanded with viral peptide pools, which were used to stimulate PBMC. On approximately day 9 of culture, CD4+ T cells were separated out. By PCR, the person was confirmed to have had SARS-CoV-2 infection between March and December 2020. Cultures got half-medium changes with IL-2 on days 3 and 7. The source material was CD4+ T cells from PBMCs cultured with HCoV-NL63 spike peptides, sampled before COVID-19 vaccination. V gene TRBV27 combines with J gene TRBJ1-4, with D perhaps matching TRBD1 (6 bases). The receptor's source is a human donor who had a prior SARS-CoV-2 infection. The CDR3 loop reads CASTGHSTNEKLFF. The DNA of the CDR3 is TGTGCCAGCACGGGACATTCAACTAATGAAAAACTGTTTTTT.